This TCR beta chain was sequenced during a study of somatic mutations in cytotoxic T cells in rheumatoid arthritis. The wider study: A 30 ml EDTA sample of patient blood was drawn right after diagnosis, before any treatment. Flow cytometry sorted some V beta antibody-stained T-cell populations to nearly 100% purity, V beta1+ cells among them being sequenced for TCRB.

There are 21 residues in the CDR3. Germline trimming cut 3 bases from V and 0 bases from J; bases unmatched to any gene: 15. Per germline, CDR1 LNHNV and CDR2 YYDKDF (reference sequence). The repertoire was sequenced with immunoSEQ multiplex PCR; TCRdb's copy has only in-frame clones and lacks some. The sample holds about 3,000 clones, around 90% seen once. This chain connects TRBV15 to TRBJ2-6; TRBD1 matches at 9 bases. Material: CD8+ T cells sorted from blood. The source of this sequence is a woman between 18 and 29 years old with rheumatoid arthritis. The CDR3 DNA is TGTGCCACCAGCAGTCCTATACGGCCCGGGACAGGGCTCTCTGGGGCCAACGTCCTGACTTTC. Its translation is CATSSPIRPGTGLSGANVLTF. Variable domain in full (rest from reference TRBV15 and TRBJ2-6): DAMVIQNPRYQVTQFGKPVTLSCSQTLNHNVMYWYQQKSSQAPKLLFHYYDKDFNNEADTPDNFQSRRPNTSFCFLDIRSPGLGDTAMYLCATSSPIRPGTGLSGANVLTFGAGSRLTVL.